This paragraph covers one T cell receptor beta chain sequence. Its antigen is currently unknown. CDR3 length equals 15 residues. Germline V gene lookup returns CDR1 SGHRS and CDR2 YFSETQ. V was clipped by 7 bases and J by 2 bases; unmatched bases: 6. Method: immunoSEQ multiplex PCR; TCRdb's copy keeps in-frame clones and lacks some. The table lists about 40,000 clones, about 73% of them singletons. The entry originates in a study of immune evolution from preneoplasia to lung adenocarcinoma. Study outcomes and limitations: Later-stage lesions seemingly showed higher T cell density and diversity than normal lung.

Sequencing used FFPE invasive lung adenocarcinoma tissue. V gene TRBV5-1 combines with J gene TRBJ2-5; TRBD2 aligns across 12 bases. This receptor was obtained from a person in their 60s with lung adenocarcinoma. The CDR3 DNA follows: TGCGCCAGCCGACTAGCGGGAGTGACGCAAGAGACCCAGTACTTC. This gives the protein CASRLAGVTQETQYF. Together with reference TRBV5-1 and TRBJ2-5, the CDR3 gives the full variable domain: KAGVTQTPRYLIKTRGQQVTLSCSPISGHRSVSWYQQTPGQGLQFLFEYFSETQRNKGNFPGRFSGRQFSNSRSEMNVSTLELGDSALYLCASRLAGVTQETQYFGPGTRLLVL.